Below, 23 T cell receptor beta chains from the same sample are listed, as sequenced in a study of T cell responses to AZD1222 COVID-19 vaccine. Some clones are missing from TCRdb's copy, which holds only in-frame ones; the method was immunoSEQ multiplex PCR. The sample has approximately 70,000 clones, approximately 80% seen once. The starting material was peripheral blood, obtained on day 0 of AZD1222 vaccination. These receptors were taken from an adult in good health.

The rearrangement links TRBV11-2 to TRBJ2-7; 9 positions match TRBD1. Germline V gene sequence: CDR1 SGHAT, CDR2 FQNNGV. This CDR3 has 16 residues. V lost 0 bases and J lost 1; bases outside the gene matches: 4. The CDR3, as DNA: TGTGCCAGCAGCTTAGAAGGGACAGGGTTATCCTACGAGCAGTACTTC. The encoded protein is CASSLEGTGLSYEQYF.

This chain joins TRBV29-1 and TRBJ2-7; 7 bases line up with TRBD1. This CDR3 has 14 amino acids. Germline V gene sequence: CDR1 SQVTM, CDR2 ANQGSEA. Losses at the gene ends were 0 bases for V and 5 bases for J; bases not matched to a gene: 7. Here the CDR3 reads CSVEEPRGSNEQYF. CDR3 in DNA: TGCAGCGTTGAAGAACCCAGGGGGAGCAACGAGCAGTACTTC.

V usage is TRBV12-2 and J usage is TRBJ2-4; TRBD2 reflects the table's D call only, with no check against the DNA. TRBV12-2 is a documented pseudogene. The CDR3 has 18 residues. This chain's CDR3 is CASRLEPPGKDGKNIQYF. As DNA, the CDR3 is TGTGCAAGTCGCTTAGAGCCCCCGGGGAAGGATGGCAAAAACATTCAGTACTTC.

The chain employs TRBV6-5 and TRBJ2-1; D possibly corresponds to TRBD2 (6 bases). Trimming cost V 6 bases and J 5 bases, with 17 bases left between them. The CDR3 contains 15 residues. The germline V gene has CDR1 MNHEY and CDR2 SVGAGI. The CDR3 protein is CASRTSGTGHNEQFF. CDR3 in DNA: TGTGCCAGCAGGACCTCAGGGACTGGCCACAATGAGCAGTTCTTC.

The chain joins TRBV9 to TRBJ2-7, with TRBD1 matching 8 bases. The CDR3 spans 15 residues. The germline V gene has CDR1 SGDLS and CDR2 YYNGEE. J was trimmed by 2 bases and V by 0 bases; bases with no gene match: 4. Here the CDR3 reads CASSVEAGGTYEQYF. The CDR3 DNA reads TGTGCCAGCAGCGTAGAGGCAGGGGGCACCTACGAGCAGTACTTC.

The chain's CDR3 is CASSSLAGGKYEQYF. The CDR3 nucleotides read TGTGCCAGCAGCTCTCTAGCGGGGGGAAAGTACGAGCAGTACTTC. The genes are TRBV7-3 and TRBJ2-7; 11 bases agree with TRBD2. From germline, CDR1 is SGHTA and CDR2 FQGTGA. The CDR3 sequence is 15 residues long. With 4 bases clipped from V and 4 bases from J, the junction kept 6 bases outside the gene matches.

The chain uses TRBV2 and TRBJ1-5, with 8 bases matching TRBD1. CDR3 length: 14 residues. Germline V gives CDR1 SNHLY, CDR2 FYNNEI. V gave up 5 bases and J gave up 3 bases; unmatched junction bases: 3. CDR3 DNA: TGTGCCAGCAGTTCGGACAGGGACAATCAGCCCCAGCATTTT. Encoded protein: CASSSDRDNQPQHF.

The chain couples TRBV2 to TRBJ2-5, with D tentatively TRBD1 or TRBD2 (5 bases each). CDR3 length: 13 residues. Per germline, CDR1 SNHLY and CDR2 FYNNEI. Trimming took 8 bases from V and 2 from J, leaving 12 bases between them. CDR3 in amino acids: CASGGRHQETQYF. The CDR3, as DNA: TGTGCCAGCGGGGGACGACATCAAGAGACCCAGTACTTC.

The rearrangement joins TRBV6-5 to TRBJ1-1; unclear D gene. Germline CDR1 reads MNHEY; CDR2 reads SVGAGI. The CDR3 loop spans 12 amino acids. V was shortened by 7 bases and J by 4 bases, with 10 bases between the two germline ends. The CDR3 loop reads CASTPGPTEAFF. DNA of the CDR3: TGTGCCAGCACCCCCGGTCCCACTGAAGCTTTCTTT.

V and J are TRBV3-1 (or the pseudogene TRBV3-2) and TRBJ1-2; TRBD1 might be the D (5 bases). Germline CDR1 and CDR2: LGHDT and YNNKEL (reference sequence). The CDR3 extends over 15 amino acids. Trimming pared 0 bases from V and 7 bases from J, leaving 15 bases between. The CDR3 sequence: CASSQEGQGRFGYTF. The CDR3, as DNA: TGTGCCAGCAGCCAAGAGGGGCAGGGAAGGTTTGGCTACACCTTC.

The gene calls are TRBV5-8 and TRBJ2-7; 7 bases are a match to TRBD1. The CDR3 extends over 15 amino acids. CDR1 SGHTS and CDR2 YDEGEE come from the germline V gene. Trimming cost V 0 bases and J 1 base; bases outside gene matches: 4. The CDR3 reads CASSLVDRPSYEQYF. Here the CDR3 DNA reads TGTGCCAGCAGCTTGGTGGACAGGCCTTCCTACGAGCAGTACTTC.

V is TRBV10-3 and J is TRBJ2-6; tentative D call: TRBD2 (6 bases). Trimming took 8 bases from V and 0 from J, leaving 17 bases between them. The CDR3 totals 17 residues. Germline CDR1 is ENHRY and CDR2 is SYGVKD. The CDR3 DNA is TGTGCCATCGGCCCCGGGACTCTCAGCTCTGGGGCCAACGTCCTGACTTTC. It translates to CAIGPGTLSSGANVLTF.

This clone occurred a few times. The chain uses TRBV7-3 and TRBJ2-3; D possibly uses TRBD1 or TRBD2 (5 bases each). The germline CDR1 and CDR2 sequences are SGHTA and FQGTGA. V was shortened by 4 bases and J by 4 bases, with 12 bases between the two germline ends. CDR3 length: 14 residues. The CDR3 region has the DNA TGTGCCAGCAGCTACGGACTGGGGGCAGATACGCAGTATTTT. Translated: CASSYGLGADTQYF.

The gene calls are TRBV28 and TRBJ2-4; 7 bases map to TRBD2. CDR1 and CDR2 from the germline V gene are MDHEN and SYDVKM. The ends lost 7 bases at V and 2 bases at J; junction bases unmatched: 8. The CDR3 covers 15 residues. The CDR3 DNA reads TGTGCCAGCATCCCGGGGGGTGGGACCAAAAACATTCAGTACTTC. This sequence encodes CASIPGGGTKNIQYF.

This sequence joins TRBV4-2 and TRBJ1-6, with D maybe TRBD1 (5 bases). Trimming cost V 0 bases and J 6 bases, with 9 bases left between them. The CDR3 has 15 amino acids. Germline CDR1 is LGHNA and CDR2 is YNFKEQ. As DNA, the CDR3 is TGTGCCAGCAGCCAAGATATCGGGGGTAATTCACCCCTCCACTTT. Its protein is CASSQDIGGNSPLHF.

The chain uses TRBV10-2 and TRBJ2-1, with D uncertain. The CDR3 length is 12 residues. Germline V gene data show CDR1 as WSHSY and CDR2 as SAAADI. V lost 5 bases to trimming and J lost 7 bases, with 9 bases between them. The CDR3 DNA reads as TGCGCCAGCAGTTCCCGAAGGAATGAGCAGTTCTTC. It yields the protein CASSSRRNEQFF.

J is TRBJ2-1 and V is TRBV7-9; D may match TRBD1 or TRBD2 (5 bases each). Trimming took off 0 bases at V and 3 bases at J, with 9 bases between the two ends. Germline lookup yields CDR1 SEHNR and CDR2 FQNEAQ (reference sequence). This CDR3 has 15 residues. CDR3 DNA sequence: TGTGCCAGCAGCTTAGCGGGGGAGATCTACAATGAGCAGTTCTTC. It codes for CASSLAGEIYNEQFF. Full variable domain (outside the CDR3, taken from reference TRBV7-9 and TRBJ2-1): DTGVSQNPRHKITKRGQNVTFRCDPISEHNRLYWYRQTLGQGPEFLTYFQNEAQLEKSRLLSDRFSAERPKGSFSTLEIQRTEQGDSAMYLCASSLAGEIYNEQFFGPGTRLTVL.

The V call is TRBV14, the J call TRBJ1-1, with D possibly TRBD1 on 6 matching bases. CDR1 is SGHDN, CDR2 FVKESK, per germline. The CDR3 extends over 15 amino acids. V lost 3 bases to trimming and J lost 4 bases, with 15 bases between them. The chain's CDR3 is CASSQVGTRFTEAFF. The CDR3 DNA follows: TGTGCCAGCAGCCAGGTCGGGACAAGGTTCACTGAAGCTTTCTTT.

The chain links TRBV7-8 to TRBJ1-3; D unresolved. There are 15 residues in the CDR3. V was pared by 1 base and J by 4 bases, with 11 bases between. Germline-derived CDR1 and CDR2 are SGHVS and FQNEAQ. In DNA form, the CDR3 reads TGTGCCAGCAGCTTAGGAGTTGGGTCAGGAAACACCATATATTTT. It translates to CASSLGVGSGNTIYF.

The chain's CDR3 is CASSRVSGGVAGANVLTF. The DNA of the CDR3 is TGTGCCAGTAGTCGGGTCAGTGGGGGGGTCGCTGGGGCCAACGTCCTGACTTTC. This chain uses TRBV19 with TRBJ2-6, with 7 bases matching TRBD2. V lost 5 bases, J lost 2 bases, and 12 bases stayed unmatched. This CDR3 has 18 amino acids. CDR1 and CDR2 from the germline V gene are LNHDA and SQIVND (reference sequence).

The chain is built from TRBV6-5 and TRBJ2-2; D ambiguous. Germline CDR1 MNHEY, CDR2 SVGAGI. This CDR3 spans 14 amino acids. V was cut by 2 bases and J by 5 bases, with 9 bases left in between. This CDR3 is CASSYASPTGELFF. The CDR3 region has the DNA TGTGCCAGCAGTTACGCCTCTCCGACCGGGGAGCTGTTTTTT.

This chain connects TRBV5-6 to TRBJ1-3, with D unresolved. Trimming stripped 5 bases from V and 0 bases from J, with 6 bases between. The CDR3 is 13 amino acids. Germline lookup yields CDR1 SGHDT and CDR2 YYEEEE. The DNA of the CDR3 is TGTGCCAGCAGAACGTTCTCTGGAAACACCATATATTTT. Amino acid sequence: CASRTFSGNTIYF.

A word on this clone: A junction boundary mismatches the germline segment, possibly from a read error. The chain combines TRBV6-5 with TRBJ2-5; D unresolved. The germline gives CDR1 MNHEY, CDR2 SVGAGI. There are 9 residues in the CDR3. The chain's CDR3 is CASSSRPDF. In DNA, the CDR3 is TGTGCCAGCAGCTCCCGCCCCGACTTC.